This passage covers 23 T cell receptor beta chains from one sample sequenced in a study of cytomegalovirus exposure and HLA in healthy donors (dated by TCRdb to the late 2010s). The library was produced with the immunoSEQ multiplex PCR assay. For the multiplex PCR, a mixture combining 60 forward primers for TCR Vbeta segments and 13 reverse primers for TCR Jbeta segments was used. TCRdb took over this immuneACCESS table, retaining in-frame rearrangements with V and J assigned. Such tables are incomplete; in checked studies, under half of the missing clones stem from an unresolved V gene, and the remainder is unexplained. The sample table lists 150,000 to 180,000 clones, 80% of them with a count of one. About 5.6% of the sample is held by the ten biggest clonotypes. Sample: PBMCs. The receptors come from a woman in her forties in good health and CMV-seropositive.

The CDR3 region has the DNA TGTGCCAGCAGTGAAAGGCTAGCGGGGCACAATGAGCAGTTCTTC. Amino acid sequence: CASSERLAGHNEQFF. This rearrangement joins TRBV6-1 to TRBJ2-1; 9 bases are a match to TRBD2. In germline, CDR1 is MNHNS, CDR2 SASEGT. CDR3 size: 15 residues. V shed 2 bases, J shed 5 bases, and the junction held 4 bases outside the gene matches.

This rearrangement joins TRBV7-3 to TRBJ2-1; 11 nucleotides line up with TRBD2. CDR1 and CDR2 (germline): SGHTA, FQGTGA. CDR3 size: 15 residues. V was clipped by 5 bases and J by 7 bases; unmatched bases: 7. The CDR3 DNA reads TGTGCCAGCAGCCGTTTAGCGGGAGGGCCGAATGAGCAGTTCTTC. Translating it yields CASSRLAGGPNEQFF.

This clone was seen a few times. This chain joins TRBV5-4 and TRBJ2-2; possible D gene TRBD2, 5 bases. V was shortened by 3 bases and J by 5 bases, with 11 bases between the two germline ends. The length of the CDR3 is 14 residues. The germline gives CDR1 SGHNT, CDR2 YYREEE (reference sequence). The chain's CDR3 is CASSSRPGTGELFF. CDR3 nucleotides: TGTGCCAGCAGCTCTAGACCGGGGACCGGGGAGCTGTTTTTT.

This rearrangement joins TRBV30 to TRBJ1-4, with 7 bases that match TRBD1. CDR1 and CDR2 from the germline V gene are GTSNPN and SVGIG (reference sequence). The CDR3 spans 19 residues. After removal of 2 bases from V and 8 bases from J, the junction contained 23 bases not matched to a gene. CDR3: CAWSQILSTLTGRAEKLFF. The CDR3 bases are TGTGCCTGGAGTCAAATCTTGTCAACCCTGACAGGGCGGGCCGAAAAACTGTTTTTT.

The rearrangement joins TRBV7-8 to TRBJ2-2, with 8 bases fitting TRBD2. V lost 3 bases to trimming and J lost 6 bases; unmatched junction nucleotides: 9. The germline V gene encodes CDR1 SGHVS and CDR2 FQNEAQ. The CDR3 loop spans 16 amino acids. This CDR3 reads CASSFTRGGRPGELFF. The DNA of the CDR3 is TGTGCCAGCAGCTTTACCCGGGGCGGGAGGCCCGGGGAGCTGTTTTTT.

V and J are TRBV4-2 and TRBJ2-1, with 12 bases aligning to TRBD2. Germline V CDR1 and CDR2: LGHNA, YNFKEQ. This CDR3 contains 23 residues. With 4 bases clipped from V and 0 bases from J, the junction kept 22 bases outside the gene matches. The CDR3 sequence is CASSLALRTTSGSRMISYNEQFF. The CDR3 DNA reads TGTGCCAGCAGCCTAGCCCTACGAACGACTAGCGGGAGCAGGATGATCTCCTACAATGAGCAGTTCTTC.

This clone was found a few times. The chain recombines TRBV2 with TRBJ2-1; 7 nucleotides align to TRBD1. Germline V gene data show CDR1 as SNHLY and CDR2 as FYNNEI. This CDR3 spans 16 amino acids. The V segment lost 5 bases and the J segment 5 bases; nucleotides outside the gene matches: 12. The CDR3 protein is CASSPRTGYLDNEQFF. CDR3 nucleotides: TGTGCCAGCAGTCCCAGGACAGGCTACCTTGACAATGAGCAGTTCTTC.

V is TRBV6-1 and J is TRBJ1-2; the match to TRBD1 covers 10 bases. V shed 10 bases, J shed 4 bases, and the junction held 12 bases outside the gene matches. The CDR3 covers 15 residues. Germline V CDR1 and CDR2: MNHNS, SASEGT. CDR3 bases: TGTGCCACCAACCCGGGACAGGGGACAATCTATGGCTACACCTTC. Amino acids: CATNPGQGTIYGYTF.

The sample holds a few counts of this clone. The chain recombines TRBV15 with TRBJ2-7; 10 positions match TRBD2. The CDR3 runs to 14 residues. Germline loops: CDR1 LNHNV, CDR2 YYDKDF (reference sequence). V dropped 6 bases and J dropped 3; count of bases not matched to a gene: 5. The CDR3 region is CATSTRTSGYEQYF. The CDR3 region has the DNA TGTGCCACCAGTACTCGGACTAGCGGCTACGAGCAGTACTTC.

The J gene is TRBJ2-7, the V gene TRBV5-1; no reliable D call. CDR3 length equals 15 residues. The V gene lost 7 bases and the J gene lost 3 bases, with 20 bases spanning the gap. Germline assignment: CDR1 SGHRS and CDR2 YFSETQ. CDR3 amino acids: CASRGRPNGNYEQYF. The CDR3 region has the DNA TGCGCCAGCCGAGGCCGACCCAACGGAAACTACGAGCAGTACTTC.

The rearrangement links TRBV7-9 to TRBJ1-1; 7 positions match TRBD1. V was pared by 5 bases and J by 1 base, with 4 bases of the junction left unmatched. The CDR3 is made up of 14 amino acids. Looked up from germline, CDR1 is SEHNR and CDR2 is FQNEAQ (reference sequence). This CDR3 reads CASSVQGENTEAFF. CDR3 nucleotides: TGTGCCAGCAGCGTGCAGGGGGAGAACACTGAAGCTTTCTTT. Looking up the rest from reference TRBV7-9 and TRBJ1-1 gives the full variable domain: DTGVSQNPRHKITKRGQNVTFRCDPISEHNRLYWYRQTLGQGPEFLTYFQNEAQLEKSRLLSDRFSAERPKGSFSTLEIQRTEQGDSAMYLCASSVQGENTEAFFGQGTRLTVV.

This chain uses TRBV11-2 with TRBJ2-7; 9 bases fit TRBD2. The CDR3 is 14 amino acids. With 4 bases clipped from V and 1 base from J, the junction kept 2 bases outside the gene matches. Germline V gene sequence: CDR1 SGHAT, CDR2 FQNNGV. The CDR3 loop is CASSSGLASYEQYF. The CDR3 nucleotides read TGTGCCAGCAGCTCGGGACTAGCTTCCTACGAGCAGTACTTC. The variable domain in full, completed from reference TRBV11-2 and TRBJ2-7, reads EAGVAQSPRYKIIEKRQSVAFWCNPISGHATLYWYQQILGQGPKLLIQFQNNGVVDDSQLPKDRFSAERLKGVDSTLKIQPAKLEDSAVYLCASSSGLASYEQYFGPGTRLTVT.

The V and J genes are TRBV6-6 and TRBJ1-1; D not certain. CDR1 is MNHNY and CDR2 is SVGAGI in the germline V gene (reference sequence). The ends were cut back, 2 bases at V and 0 bases at J, with 10 bases in the middle. The CDR3 is made up of 15 amino acids. In nucleotides, the CDR3 is TGTGCCAGCAGTTACGGTTCGGGAATGAACACTGAAGCTTTCTTT. It encodes CASSYGSGMNTEAFF.

This clone was seen a handful of times. This sequence joins TRBV23-1 and TRBJ1-2, with TRBD1 matching 7 bases. TRBV23-1 is assigned to the ORF class and has an uncertain function. Unmatched junction bases numbered 26, after V lost 8 bases and J lost 8 bases. CDR3 length: 18 residues. CDR3: CASGNSGGTEGYVGGYTF. The CDR3 bases are TGCGCCAGCGGAAACTCTGGGGGGACAGAAGGCTATGTGGGGGGCTACACCTTC.

The V gene is TRBV7-9, the J gene TRBJ2-3; 11 positions agree with TRBD2. From germline, CDR1 is SEHNR and CDR2 FQNEAQ (reference sequence). With V trimmed by 5 bases and J by 5 bases, 12 bases remained unmatched. The CDR3 has 17 amino acids. The chain's CDR3 is CASSRFGSGRAEDTQYF. DNA of the CDR3: TGTGCCAGCAGCCGATTCGGTAGCGGGAGGGCCGAAGATACGCAGTATTTT.

The rearrangement uses TRBV28 and TRBJ2-1, with TRBD2 matching 10 bases. Germline V gives CDR1 MDHEN, CDR2 SYDVKM. The ends lost 7 bases at V and 10 bases at J; junction bases unmatched: 10. The CDR3 covers 14 residues. The DNA for the CDR3 is TGTGCCAGCAAGGAAGCGGGAGGGCCTAAGGAGCAGTTCTTC. This translates into CASKEAGGPKEQFF.

Concerning this clone: Sequence at one end of the junction differs from germline and may be a read error. The V call is TRBV5-1, the J call TRBJ2-5, with D possibly matching TRBD1 (6 bases). Per the germline V gene, CDR1 is SGHRS and CDR2 is YFSETQ. The CDR3 is made up of 14 amino acids. DNA for the CDR3: TGCGCCAGCAGCGATGGACAGCTCCAAGAGACCCTGTACTTC. Translating it yields CASSDGQLQETLYF.

V gene TRBV13 combines with J gene TRBJ2-7, with 8 bases matching TRBD1. The germline V gene has CDR1 PRHDT and CDR2 FYEKMQ (reference sequence). The V and J ends lost 4 bases and 5 bases, in that order; junction bases with no gene match: 10. The CDR3 contains 15 residues. The chain's CDR3 is CASSYQDREFDEQYF. CDR3 DNA: TGTGCCAGCAGCTACCAGGACAGGGAATTCGACGAGCAGTACTTC.

This clone was seen only a few times. The same CDR3 is also encoded by other DNA sequences in this sample. V usage is TRBV30 and J usage is TRBJ2-7, with 9 bases fitting TRBD1. From germline, CDR1 is GTSNPN and CDR2 SVGIG (reference sequence). The CDR3 spans 13 residues. V dropped 0 bases and J dropped 4; count of bases not matched to a gene: 1. The CDR3 region is CAWSVGQGYEQYF. CDR3 nucleotide sequence: TGTGCCTGGAGTGTAGGACAGGGGTACGAGCAGTACTTC.

J is TRBJ1-4 and V is TRBV4-2; no firm D call. This CDR3 comprises 18 residues. V lost 0 bases to trimming and J lost 0 bases, with 14 bases between them. CDR1 is LGHNA, CDR2 YNFKEQ, per germline. CDR3 in amino acids: CASSQDGGGPATNEKLFF. The DNA of the CDR3 is TGTGCCAGCAGCCAAGATGGAGGAGGGCCTGCAACTAATGAAAAACTGTTTTTT.

This clone was detected only once. The V gene is TRBV5-4, the J gene TRBJ1-1; D is uncertain. V gave up 0 bases and J gave up 0 bases, with 12 bases separating them. The CDR3 length is 16 residues. Germline V lookup: CDR1 SGHNT, CDR2 YYREEE (reference sequence). The CDR3 spells CASSLGASVMNTEAFF. CDR3 sequence (DNA): TGTGCCAGCAGCTTGGGGGCCTCGGTGATGAACACTGAAGCTTTCTTT.

This chain links TRBV5-1 with TRBJ2-3, with TRBD2 identical over 12 bases. V was clipped by 3 bases and J by 4 bases; unmatched bases: 6. Germline CDR1 reads SGHRS; CDR2 reads YFSETQ. The CDR3 sequence is 16 residues long. CDR3 amino acids: CASSSNRLAGADTQYF. For the CDR3, the DNA is TGCGCCAGCAGCTCCAATAGACTAGCGGGAGCAGATACGCAGTATTTT.

The chain uses TRBV28 and TRBJ1-1, with TRBD1 matching over 8 bases. The CDR3 is 13 residues long. The V and J ends lost 7 bases and 1 base, in that order; junction bases with no gene match: 2. Germline CDR1 reads MDHEN; CDR2 reads SYDVKM. CDR3 amino acids: CASTGQGNTEAFF. The CDR3 DNA reads as TGTGCCAGCACCGGACAGGGGAACACTGAAGCTTTCTTT.